The 5 T cell receptor beta chains listed next were all sequenced from one sample in a study of T cells in Graves' hyperthyroidism and ophthalmopathy. Regions amplified from RNA transcripts were the TCR beta CDR3 regions. The study used the HTBI primer set for a first-round RT-PCR of the TCR CDR3. TCRdb re-called the multiplex PCR reads through MiXCR, storing one row per CDR3 protein. This table has approximately 620,000 distinct CDR3 sequences, approximately 15% appearing once. Sequencing was carried out using blood. The receptors derive from a young woman with Graves' hyperthyroidism that later progressed to Graves' ophthalmopathy.

This chain uses TRBV6-1 with TRBJ1-1, with D tentatively TRBD1 (5 bases). This CDR3 region has 14 residues. The V gene lost 4 bases and the J gene lost 6 bases, with 15 bases spanning the gap. CDR1 MNHNS and CDR2 SASEGT come from the germline V gene. CDR3 loop: CASSGMGGSPEAFF. The CDR3 DNA is TGTGCCAGCAGTGGCATGGGGGGATCCCCTGAAGCTTTCTTT.

This clonotype was detected only a few times. Relative to the germline gene, one junction end is altered; a read error may explain this. The chain joins TRBV28 to TRBJ1-3, with D possibly matching TRBD1 (5 bases). Germline V gene data show CDR1 as MDHEN and CDR2 as SYDVKM. This CDR3 has 17 residues. The CDR3 region has the DNA TGTGCCAGCAGTTATCCCCCCCGTGAGGGGAGAAGAAACGCCATATATTTT. Translated: CASSYPPREGRRNAIYF.

This clonotype has ten or more counts. This sequence joins TRBV20-1 and TRBJ2-1, with TRBD2 identical over 10 bases. The J segment lost 8 bases and the V segment lost 1 base, leaving 14 bases of the junction unmatched. Germline values: CDR1 DFQATT, CDR2 SNEGSKA (reference sequence). The CDR3 covers 17 residues. The CDR3 here is CSARAPRLAGARYEQFF. The CDR3 nucleotides read TGCAGTGCTAGAGCCCCTCGGCTAGCGGGAGCTAGGTATGAGCAGTTCTTC.

This clonotype was counted a few times. Since a much larger clone is just one base distant, this may be a read error. The V gene is TRBV6-2 or TRBV6-3, the J gene TRBJ2-1; D unclear. Germline lookup yields CDR1 MNHEY and CDR2 SVGEGT. The CDR3 has 14 amino acids. The CDR3 reads CASSRGRSYNEQSF. For the CDR3, the DNA is TGTGCCAGCAGTCGTGGACGGAGCTACAATGAGCAGTCCTTC.

This clonotype has a count of ten or more. This chain joins TRBV6-1 and TRBJ2-1; the D call may be TRBD1 or TRBD2 (7 bases each). Trimming cost V 3 bases and J 2 bases, with 11 bases left between them. The germline CDR1 and CDR2 sequences are MNHNS and SASEGT. The CDR3 consists of 15 residues. The CDR3 loop reads CASSEGRGPYNEQFF. Written as DNA, the CDR3 is TGTGCCAGCAGTGAGGGGAGGGGGCCCTACAATGAGCAGTTCTTC.